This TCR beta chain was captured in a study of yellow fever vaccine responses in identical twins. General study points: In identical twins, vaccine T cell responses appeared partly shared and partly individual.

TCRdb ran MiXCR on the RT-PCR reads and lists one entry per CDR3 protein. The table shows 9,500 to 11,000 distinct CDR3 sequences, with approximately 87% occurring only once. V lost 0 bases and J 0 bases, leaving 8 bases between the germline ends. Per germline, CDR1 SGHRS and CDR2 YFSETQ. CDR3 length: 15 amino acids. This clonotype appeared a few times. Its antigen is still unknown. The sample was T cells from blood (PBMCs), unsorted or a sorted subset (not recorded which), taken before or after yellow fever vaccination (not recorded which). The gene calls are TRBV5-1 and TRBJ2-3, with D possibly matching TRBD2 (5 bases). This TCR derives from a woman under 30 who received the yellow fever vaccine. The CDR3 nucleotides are TGCGCCAGCAGCTTGGATAGCGTTAGCACAGATACGCAGTATTTT. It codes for CASSLDSVSTDTQYF.